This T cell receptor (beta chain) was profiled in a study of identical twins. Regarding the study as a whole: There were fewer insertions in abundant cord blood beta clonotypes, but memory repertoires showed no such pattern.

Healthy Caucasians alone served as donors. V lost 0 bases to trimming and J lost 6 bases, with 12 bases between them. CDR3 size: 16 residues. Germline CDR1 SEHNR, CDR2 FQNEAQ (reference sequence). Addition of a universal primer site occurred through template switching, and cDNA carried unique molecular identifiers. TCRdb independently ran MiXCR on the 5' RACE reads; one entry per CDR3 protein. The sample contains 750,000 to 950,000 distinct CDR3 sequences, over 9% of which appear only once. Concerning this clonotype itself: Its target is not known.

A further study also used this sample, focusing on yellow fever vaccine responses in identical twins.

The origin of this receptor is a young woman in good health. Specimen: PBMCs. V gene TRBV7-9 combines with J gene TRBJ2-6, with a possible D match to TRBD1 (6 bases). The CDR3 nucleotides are TGTGCCAGCAGCTTAGCGCGACAGGTCTTGGCCAACGTCCTGACTTTC. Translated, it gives CASSLARQVLANVLTF.